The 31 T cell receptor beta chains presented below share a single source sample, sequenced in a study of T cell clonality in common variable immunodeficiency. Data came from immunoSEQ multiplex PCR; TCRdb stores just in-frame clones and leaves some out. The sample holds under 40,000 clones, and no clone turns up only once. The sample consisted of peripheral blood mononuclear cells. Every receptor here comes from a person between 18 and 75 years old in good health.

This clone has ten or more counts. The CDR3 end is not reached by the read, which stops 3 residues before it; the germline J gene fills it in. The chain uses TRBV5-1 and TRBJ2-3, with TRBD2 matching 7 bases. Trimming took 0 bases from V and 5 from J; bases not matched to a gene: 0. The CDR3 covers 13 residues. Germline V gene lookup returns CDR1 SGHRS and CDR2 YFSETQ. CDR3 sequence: CASSLGGRDTQYF. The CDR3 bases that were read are TGCGCCAGCAGCTTGGGCGGGAGAGATACG.

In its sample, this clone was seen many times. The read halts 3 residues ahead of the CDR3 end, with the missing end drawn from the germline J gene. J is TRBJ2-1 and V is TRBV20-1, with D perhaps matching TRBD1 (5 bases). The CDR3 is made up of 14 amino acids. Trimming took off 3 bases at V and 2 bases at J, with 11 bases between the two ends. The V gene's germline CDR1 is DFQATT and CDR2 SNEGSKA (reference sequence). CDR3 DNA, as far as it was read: TGCAGTGCTAGTGGACACCGCGCCTACAATGAG. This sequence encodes CSASGHRAYNE. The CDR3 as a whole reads CSASGHRAYNEQFF.

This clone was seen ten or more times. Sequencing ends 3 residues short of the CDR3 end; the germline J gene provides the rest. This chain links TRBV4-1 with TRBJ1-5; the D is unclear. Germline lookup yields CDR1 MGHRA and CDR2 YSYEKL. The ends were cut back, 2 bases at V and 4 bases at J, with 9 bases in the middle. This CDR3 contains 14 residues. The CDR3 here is CASSQFGGNQPQHF. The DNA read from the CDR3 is TGCGCCAGCAGCCAATTCGGCGGGAATCAGCCC.

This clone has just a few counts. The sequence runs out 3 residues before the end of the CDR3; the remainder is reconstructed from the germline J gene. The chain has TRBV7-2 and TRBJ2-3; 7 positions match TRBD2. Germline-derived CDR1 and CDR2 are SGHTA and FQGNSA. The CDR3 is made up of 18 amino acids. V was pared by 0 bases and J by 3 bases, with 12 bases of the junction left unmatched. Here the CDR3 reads CASSLALWTQLATDTQYF. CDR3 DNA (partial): TGTGCCAGCAGCTTAGCCCTGTGGACTCAACTAGCGACAGATACG.

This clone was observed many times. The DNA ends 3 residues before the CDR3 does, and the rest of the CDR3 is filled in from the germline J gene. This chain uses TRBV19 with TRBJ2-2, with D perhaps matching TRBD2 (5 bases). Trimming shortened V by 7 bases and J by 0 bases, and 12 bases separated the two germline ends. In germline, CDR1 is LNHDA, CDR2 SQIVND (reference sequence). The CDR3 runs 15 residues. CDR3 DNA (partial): TGTGCCAGTACGAGGGCTCCCGCGAACACCGGGGAG. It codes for CASTRAPANTGE. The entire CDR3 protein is CASTRAPANTGELFF.

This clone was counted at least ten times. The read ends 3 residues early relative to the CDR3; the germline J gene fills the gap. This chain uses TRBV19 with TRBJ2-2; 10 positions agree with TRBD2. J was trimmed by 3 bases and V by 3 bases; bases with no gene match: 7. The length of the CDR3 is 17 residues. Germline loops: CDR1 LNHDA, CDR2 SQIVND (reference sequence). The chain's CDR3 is CASSIPRLAGDTGELFF. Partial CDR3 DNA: TGTGCCAGTAGTATCCCTCGACTAGCGGGTGACACCGGGGAG.

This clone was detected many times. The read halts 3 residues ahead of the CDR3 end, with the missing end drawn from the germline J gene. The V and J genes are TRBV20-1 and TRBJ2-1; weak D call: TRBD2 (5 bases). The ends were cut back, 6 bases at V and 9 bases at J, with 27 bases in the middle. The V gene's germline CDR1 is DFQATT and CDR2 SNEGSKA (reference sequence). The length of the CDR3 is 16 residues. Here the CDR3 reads CSAAGWIQLRVREQFF. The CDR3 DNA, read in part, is TGCAGTGCCGCGGGTTGGATCCAACTTAGGGTCCGTGAG.

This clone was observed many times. The CDR3 sequence: CASSLDRAAEAFF. The DNA read from the CDR3 is TGTGCCAGCAGTTTAGACAGGGCCGCTGAA. This sequence joins TRBV12-3 or TRBV12-4 and TRBJ1-1, with D possibly being TRBD1 (6 bases). The read finishes 3 residues shy of the CDR3 end, and the germline J gene is used to complete it. CDR3 size: 13 residues. Deletions cut 1 base from V and 6 bases from J, with 9 bases between.

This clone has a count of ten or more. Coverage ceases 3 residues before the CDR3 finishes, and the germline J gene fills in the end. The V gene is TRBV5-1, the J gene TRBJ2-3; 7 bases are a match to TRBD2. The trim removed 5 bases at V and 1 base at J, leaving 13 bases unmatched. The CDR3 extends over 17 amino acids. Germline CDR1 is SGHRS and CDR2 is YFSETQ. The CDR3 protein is CASRTGGSSIGTDTQYF. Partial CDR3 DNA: TGCGCCAGCAGGACGGGCGGGAGTTCAATCGGCACAGATACG.

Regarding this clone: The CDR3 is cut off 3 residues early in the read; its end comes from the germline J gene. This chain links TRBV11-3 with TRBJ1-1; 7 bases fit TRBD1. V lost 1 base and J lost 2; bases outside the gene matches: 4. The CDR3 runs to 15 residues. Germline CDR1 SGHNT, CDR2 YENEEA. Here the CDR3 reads CASSLGQGRNTEAFF. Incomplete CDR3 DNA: TGTGCCAGCAGCTTAGGACAGGGCCGAAACACTGAA.

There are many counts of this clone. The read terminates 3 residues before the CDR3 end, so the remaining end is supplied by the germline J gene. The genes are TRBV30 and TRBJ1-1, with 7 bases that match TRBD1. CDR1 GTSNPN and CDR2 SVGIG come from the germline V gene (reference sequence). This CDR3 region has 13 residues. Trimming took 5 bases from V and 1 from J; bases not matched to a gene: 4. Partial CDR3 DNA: TGTGCCTGGGGGGGACAGACGAACACTGAA. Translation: CAWGGQTNTE. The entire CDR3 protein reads CAWGGQTNTEAFF.

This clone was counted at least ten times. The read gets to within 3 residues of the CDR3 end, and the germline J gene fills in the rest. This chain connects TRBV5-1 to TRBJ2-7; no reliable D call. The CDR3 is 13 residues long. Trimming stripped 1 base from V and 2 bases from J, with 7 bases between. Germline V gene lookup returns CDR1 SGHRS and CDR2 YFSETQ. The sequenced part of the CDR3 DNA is TGCGCCAGCAGCTTGATCCAAACCTACGAG. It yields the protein CASSLIQTYE. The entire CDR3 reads CASSLIQTYEQYF.

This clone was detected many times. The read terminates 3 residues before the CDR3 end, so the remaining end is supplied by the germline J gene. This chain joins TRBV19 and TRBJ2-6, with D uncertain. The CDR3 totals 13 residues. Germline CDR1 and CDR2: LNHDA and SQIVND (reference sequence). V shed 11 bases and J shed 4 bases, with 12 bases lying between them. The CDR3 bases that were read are TGTGCCGTCCGGGTGACGGGGGCCAACGTC. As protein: CAVRVTGANV. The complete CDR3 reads CAVRVTGANVLTF.

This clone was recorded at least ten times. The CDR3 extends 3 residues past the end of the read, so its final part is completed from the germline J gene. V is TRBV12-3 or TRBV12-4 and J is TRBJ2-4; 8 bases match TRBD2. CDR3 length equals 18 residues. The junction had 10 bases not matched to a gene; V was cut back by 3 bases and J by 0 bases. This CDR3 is CASSLILLADRAKNIQYF. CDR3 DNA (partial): TGTGCCAGCAGTTTGATATTACTAGCGGATAGAGCCAAAAACATT.

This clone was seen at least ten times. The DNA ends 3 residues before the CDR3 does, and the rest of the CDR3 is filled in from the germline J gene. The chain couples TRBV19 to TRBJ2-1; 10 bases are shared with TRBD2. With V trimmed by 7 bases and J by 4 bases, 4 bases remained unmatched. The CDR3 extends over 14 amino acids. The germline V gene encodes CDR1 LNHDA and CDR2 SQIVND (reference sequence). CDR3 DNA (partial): TGTGCCAGTAAGAGGACTAGCGGATACAATGAG. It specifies CASKRTSGYNE. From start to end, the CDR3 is CASKRTSGYNEQFF.

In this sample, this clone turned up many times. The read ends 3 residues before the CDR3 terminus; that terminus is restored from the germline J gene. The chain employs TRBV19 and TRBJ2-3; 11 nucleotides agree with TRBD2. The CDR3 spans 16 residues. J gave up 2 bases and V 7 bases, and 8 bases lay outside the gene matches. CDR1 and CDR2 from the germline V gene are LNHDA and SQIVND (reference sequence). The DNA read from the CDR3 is TGTGCCAGTAAAACTAGCGGGAGTGGCTACACAGATACG. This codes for CASKTSGSGYTDT. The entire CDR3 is CASKTSGSGYTDTQYF.

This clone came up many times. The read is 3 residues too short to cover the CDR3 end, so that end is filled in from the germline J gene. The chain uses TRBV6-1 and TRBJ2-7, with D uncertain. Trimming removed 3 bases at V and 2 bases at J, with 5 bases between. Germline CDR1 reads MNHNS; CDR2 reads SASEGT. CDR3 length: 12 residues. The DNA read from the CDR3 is TGTGCCAGCAGTGACAGTACCTACGAG. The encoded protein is CASSDSTYE. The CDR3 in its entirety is CASSDSTYEQYF.

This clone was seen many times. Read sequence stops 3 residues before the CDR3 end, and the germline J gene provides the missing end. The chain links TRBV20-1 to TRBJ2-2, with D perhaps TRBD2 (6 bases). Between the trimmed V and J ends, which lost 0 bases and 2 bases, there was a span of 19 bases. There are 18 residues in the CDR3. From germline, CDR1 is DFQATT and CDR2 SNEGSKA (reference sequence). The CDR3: CSARDGGTDISNTGELFF. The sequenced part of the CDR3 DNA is TGCAGTGCTAGAGATGGAGGGACTGACATATCCAACACCGGGGAG.

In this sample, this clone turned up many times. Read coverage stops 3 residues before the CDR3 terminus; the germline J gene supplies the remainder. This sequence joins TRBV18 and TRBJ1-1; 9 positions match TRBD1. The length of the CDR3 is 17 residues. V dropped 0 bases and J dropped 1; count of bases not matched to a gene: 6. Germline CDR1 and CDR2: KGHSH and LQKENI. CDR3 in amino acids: CASSPPGTGKENTEAFF. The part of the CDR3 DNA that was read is TGTGCCAGCTCACCACCCGGGACAGGGAAGGAGAACACTGAA. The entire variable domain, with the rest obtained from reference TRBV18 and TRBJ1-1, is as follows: NAGVMQNPRHLVRRRGQEARLRCSPMKGHSHVYWYRQLPEEGLKFMVYLQKENIIDESGMPKERFSAEFPKEGPSILRIQQVVRGDSAAYFCASSPPGTGKENTEAFFGQGTRLTVV.

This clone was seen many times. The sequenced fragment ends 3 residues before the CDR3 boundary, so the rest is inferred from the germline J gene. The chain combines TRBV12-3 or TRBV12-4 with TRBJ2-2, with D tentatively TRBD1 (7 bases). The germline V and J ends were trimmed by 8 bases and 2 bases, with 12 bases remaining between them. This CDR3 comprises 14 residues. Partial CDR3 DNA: TGTGCCAGCGGCGGGACAGCCAACACCGGGGAG. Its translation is CASGGTANTGE. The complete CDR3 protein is CASGGTANTGELFF.

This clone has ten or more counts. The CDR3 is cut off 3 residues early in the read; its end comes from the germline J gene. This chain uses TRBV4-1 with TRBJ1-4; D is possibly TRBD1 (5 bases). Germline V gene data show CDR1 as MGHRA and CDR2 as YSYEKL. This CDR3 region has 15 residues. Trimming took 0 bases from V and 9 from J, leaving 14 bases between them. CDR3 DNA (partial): TGCGCCAGCAGCCAAGAATCCGGGGCGGGGAAAAAA. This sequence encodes CASSQESGAGKK. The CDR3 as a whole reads CASSQESGAGKKLFF.

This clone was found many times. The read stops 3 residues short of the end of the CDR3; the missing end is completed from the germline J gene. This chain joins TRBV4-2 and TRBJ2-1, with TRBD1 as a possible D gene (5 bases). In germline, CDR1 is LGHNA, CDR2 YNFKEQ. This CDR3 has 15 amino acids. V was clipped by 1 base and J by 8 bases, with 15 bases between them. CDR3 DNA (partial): TGTGCCAGCAGCCAAGGAGGAGTAAAGGGGTATGAG. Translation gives CASSQGGVKGYE. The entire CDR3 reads CASSQGGVKGYEQFF.

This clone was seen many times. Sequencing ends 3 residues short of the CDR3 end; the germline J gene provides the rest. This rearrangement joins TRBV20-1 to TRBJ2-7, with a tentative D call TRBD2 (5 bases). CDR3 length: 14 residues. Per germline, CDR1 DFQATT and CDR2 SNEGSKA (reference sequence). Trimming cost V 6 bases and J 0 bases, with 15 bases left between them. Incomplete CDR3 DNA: TGCAGTGCCACGGACTGGGAGAGCTCCTACGAG. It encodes CSATDWESSYE. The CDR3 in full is CSATDWESSYEQYF.

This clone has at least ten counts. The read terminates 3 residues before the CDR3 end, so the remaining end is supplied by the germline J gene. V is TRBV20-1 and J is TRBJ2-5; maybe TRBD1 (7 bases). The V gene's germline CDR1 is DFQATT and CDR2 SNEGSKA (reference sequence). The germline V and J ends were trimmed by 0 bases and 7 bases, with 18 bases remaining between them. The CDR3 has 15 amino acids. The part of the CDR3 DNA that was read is TGCAGTGCTAGAGAAGGTGGCGGGACAGTTGGGACC. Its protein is CSAREGGGTVGT. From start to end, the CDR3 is CSAREGGGTVGTQYF.

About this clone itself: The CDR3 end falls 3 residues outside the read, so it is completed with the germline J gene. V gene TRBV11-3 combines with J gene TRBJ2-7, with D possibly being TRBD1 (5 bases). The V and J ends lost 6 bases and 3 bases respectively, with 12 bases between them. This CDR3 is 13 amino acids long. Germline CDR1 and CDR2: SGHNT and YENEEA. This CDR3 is CASSLDTNYEQYF. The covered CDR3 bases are TGTGCCAGCAGTCTGGACACAAACTACGAG.

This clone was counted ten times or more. The CDR3 bases that were read are TGTGCCAGTAGTCGGTTAGCGGGAGGGGTCACAGATACG. Translation: CASSRLAGGVTDT. The complete CDR3 protein is CASSRLAGGVTDTQYF. The rearrangement links TRBV19 to TRBJ2-3; 11 positions match TRBD2. The DNA ends 3 residues before the CDR3 does, and the rest of the CDR3 is filled in from the germline J gene. Trimming at V came to 5 bases and at J to 2 bases, leaving 6 bases not matched to a gene. CDR3 length: 16 amino acids. Germline V gene data show CDR1 as LNHDA and CDR2 as SQIVND (reference sequence). The variable domain in full, completed from reference TRBV19 and TRBJ2-3, reads DGGITQSPKYLFRKEGQNVTLSCEQNLNHDAMYWYRQDPGQGLRLIYYSQIVNDFQKGDIAEGYSVSREKKESFPLTVTSAQKNPTAFYLCASSRLAGGVTDTQYFGPGTRLTVL.

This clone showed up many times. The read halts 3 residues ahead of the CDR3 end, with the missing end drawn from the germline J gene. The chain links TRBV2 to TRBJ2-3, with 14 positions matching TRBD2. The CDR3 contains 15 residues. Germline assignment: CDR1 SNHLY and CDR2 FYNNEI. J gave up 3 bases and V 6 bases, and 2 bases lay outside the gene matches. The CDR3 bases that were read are TGTGCCAGCAGGGGGACTAGCGGGAGAACAGATACG. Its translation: CASRGTSGRTDT. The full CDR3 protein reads CASRGTSGRTDTQYF.

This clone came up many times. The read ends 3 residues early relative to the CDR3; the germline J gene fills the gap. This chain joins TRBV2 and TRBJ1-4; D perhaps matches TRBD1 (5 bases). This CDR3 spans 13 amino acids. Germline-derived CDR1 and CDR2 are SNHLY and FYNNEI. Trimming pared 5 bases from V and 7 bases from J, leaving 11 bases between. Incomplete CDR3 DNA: TGTGCCAGCAGTCCCGCAGGGTCTGAAAAA. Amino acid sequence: CASSPAGSEK. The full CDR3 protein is CASSPAGSEKLFF.

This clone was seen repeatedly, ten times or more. The DNA read from the CDR3 is TGCGCCAGCAGCCAAGGGGGGGGATCGGGAGAAAAA. It codes for CASSQGGGSGEK. Given in full, the CDR3 is CASSQGGGSGEKLFF. The chain carries TRBV4-1 and TRBJ1-4; maybe TRBD1 (5 bases). The read terminates 3 residues before the CDR3 end, so the remaining end is supplied by the germline J gene. V was clipped by 1 base and J by 8 bases, with 14 bases between them. CDR1 is MGHRA and CDR2 is YSYEKL in the germline V gene. This CDR3 spans 15 amino acids.

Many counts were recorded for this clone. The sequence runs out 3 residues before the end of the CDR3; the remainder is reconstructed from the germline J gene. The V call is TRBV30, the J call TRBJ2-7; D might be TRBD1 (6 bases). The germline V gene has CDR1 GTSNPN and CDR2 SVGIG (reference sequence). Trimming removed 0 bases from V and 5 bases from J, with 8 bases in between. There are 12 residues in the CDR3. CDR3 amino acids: CAWSVDRHEQYF. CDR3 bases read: TGTGCCTGGAGTGTAGACAGGCACGAG. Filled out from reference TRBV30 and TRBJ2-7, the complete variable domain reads SQTIHQWPATLVQPVGSPLSLECTVEGTSNPNLYWYRQAAGRGLQLLFYSVGIGQISSEVPQNLSASRPQDRQFILSSKKLLLSDSGFYLCAWSVDRHEQYFGPGTRLTVT.

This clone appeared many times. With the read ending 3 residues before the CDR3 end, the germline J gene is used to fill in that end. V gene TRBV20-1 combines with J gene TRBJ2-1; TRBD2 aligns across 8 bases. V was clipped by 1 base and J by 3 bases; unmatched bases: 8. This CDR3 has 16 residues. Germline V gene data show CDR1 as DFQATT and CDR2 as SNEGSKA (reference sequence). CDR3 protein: CSARGTGTSFYNEQFF. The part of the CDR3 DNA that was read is TGCAGTGCTAGAGGAACCGGGACTAGTTTCTACAATGAG.